This T cell receptor beta chain was identified during a study of post-analysis software for immune sequencing data. General study points: By F measure, samples from a shared preparation batch strongly co-clustered. Controls' normalized Chao1 diversity significantly exceeded that of multiple sclerosis patients. About 5 TRBV segments (TRBV5-6, TRBV5-1 and TRBV20-1 among them) occurred more frequently in patients than in controls.

Unique molecular identifiers had been added to the TCR beta cDNA libraries. When roughly 0.9 to 10 million T cells were used, they gave 500,000 or so cDNA molecules. TCRdb processed the PCR reads anew with MiXCR; each CDR3 protein has one entry. The data contain under 900,000 distinct CDR3 sequences, 53% of them singletons. V was shortened by 5 bases and J by 13 bases, with 22 bases between the two germline ends. CDR1 SGHRS and CDR2 YFSETQ come from the germline V gene. The CDR3 loop spans 14 amino acids. On this clonotype itself: Its antigen is not identified.

Sequenced sample: blood. This receptor was identified in a girl between 5 and 17 years old with multiple sclerosis. The chain couples TRBV5-1 to TRBJ2-1, with D maybe TRBD2 (5 bases). In DNA, the CDR3 is TGCGCCAGCAGACCGGACTCTCCCTTTACTGATCAGTTCTTC. It specifies CASRPDSPFTDQFF.